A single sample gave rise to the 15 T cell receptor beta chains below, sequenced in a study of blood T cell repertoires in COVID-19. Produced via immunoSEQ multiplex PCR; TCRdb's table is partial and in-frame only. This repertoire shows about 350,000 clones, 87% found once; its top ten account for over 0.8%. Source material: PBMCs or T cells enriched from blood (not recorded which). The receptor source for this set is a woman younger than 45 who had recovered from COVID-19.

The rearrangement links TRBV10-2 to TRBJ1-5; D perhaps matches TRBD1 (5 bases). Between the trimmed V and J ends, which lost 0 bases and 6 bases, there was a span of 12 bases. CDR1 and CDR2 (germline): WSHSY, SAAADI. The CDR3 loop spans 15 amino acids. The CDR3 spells CASSESGAGSQPQHF. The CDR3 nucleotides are TGCGCCAGCAGTGAGTCAGGGGCGGGGAGTCAGCCCCAGCATTTT.

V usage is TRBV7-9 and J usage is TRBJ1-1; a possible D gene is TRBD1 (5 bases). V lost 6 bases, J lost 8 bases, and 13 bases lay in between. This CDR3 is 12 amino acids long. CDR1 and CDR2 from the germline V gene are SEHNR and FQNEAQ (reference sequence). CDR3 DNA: TGTGCCAGCAGGCCGAACGGACAAGAAGCTTTCTTT. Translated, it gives CASRPNGQEAFF.

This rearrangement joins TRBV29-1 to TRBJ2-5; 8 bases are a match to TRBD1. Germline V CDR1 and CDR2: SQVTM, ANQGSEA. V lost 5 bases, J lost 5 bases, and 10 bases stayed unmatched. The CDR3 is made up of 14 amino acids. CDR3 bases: TGCAGCGTTATTGGACAGGGAGGTGCGGAGACCCAGTACTTC. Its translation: CSVIGQGGAETQYF.

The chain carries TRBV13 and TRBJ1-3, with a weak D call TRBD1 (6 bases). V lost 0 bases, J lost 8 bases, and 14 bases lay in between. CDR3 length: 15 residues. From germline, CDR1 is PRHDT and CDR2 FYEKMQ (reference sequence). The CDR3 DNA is TGTGCCAGCAGCTTAGGCCACTTACAGGGCTACACCATATATTTT. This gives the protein CASSLGHLQGYTIYF.

The CDR3 DNA reads TGTGCCAGCAGCTTAGGGAGGGACAGGGCCTACGAGCAGTACTTC. It codes for CASSLGRDRAYEQYF. The chain is built from TRBV7-6 and TRBJ2-7; 9 positions match TRBD1. Germline trimming cut 1 base from V and 2 bases from J; bases unmatched to any gene: 3. Germline assignment: CDR1 SGHVS and CDR2 FNYEAQ. The CDR3 is made up of 15 amino acids.

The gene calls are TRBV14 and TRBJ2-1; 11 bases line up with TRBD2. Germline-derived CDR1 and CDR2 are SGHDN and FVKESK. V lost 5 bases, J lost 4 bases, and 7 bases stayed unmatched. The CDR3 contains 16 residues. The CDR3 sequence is CASSSLAGGLYNEQFF. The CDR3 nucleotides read TGTGCCAGCAGCTCTCTAGCGGGGGGTCTATACAATGAGCAGTTCTTC.

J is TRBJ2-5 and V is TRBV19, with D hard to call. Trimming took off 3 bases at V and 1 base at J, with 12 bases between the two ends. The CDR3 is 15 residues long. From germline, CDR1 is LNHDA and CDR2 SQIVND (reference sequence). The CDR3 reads CASSMVLVTQETQYF. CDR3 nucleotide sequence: TGTGCCAGTAGTATGGTCCTAGTTACCCAAGAGACCCAGTACTTC.

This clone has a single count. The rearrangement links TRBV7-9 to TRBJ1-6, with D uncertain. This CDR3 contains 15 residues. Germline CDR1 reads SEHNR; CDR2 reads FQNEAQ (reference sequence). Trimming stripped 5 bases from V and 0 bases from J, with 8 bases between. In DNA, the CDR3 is TGTGCCAGCAGCGCAGGAAGCTCCTATAATTCACCCCTCCACTTT. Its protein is CASSAGSSYNSPLHF.

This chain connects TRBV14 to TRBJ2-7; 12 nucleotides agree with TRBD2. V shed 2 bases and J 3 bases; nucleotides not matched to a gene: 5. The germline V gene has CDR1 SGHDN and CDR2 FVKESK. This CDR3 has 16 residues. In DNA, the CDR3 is TGTGCCAGCAGCCAACTAGCGGGGGGGATAATCTACGAGCAGTACTTC. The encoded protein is CASSQLAGGIIYEQYF.

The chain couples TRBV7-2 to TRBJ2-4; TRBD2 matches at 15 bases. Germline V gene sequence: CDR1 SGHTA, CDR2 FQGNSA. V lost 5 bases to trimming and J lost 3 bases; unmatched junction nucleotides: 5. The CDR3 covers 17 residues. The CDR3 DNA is TGTGCCAGCAGCCCAGGACTAGCGGGGGGGGGCAAAAACATTCAGTACTTC. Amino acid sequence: CASSPGLAGGGKNIQYF. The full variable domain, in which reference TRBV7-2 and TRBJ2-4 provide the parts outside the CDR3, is GAGVSQSPSNKVTEKGKDVELRCDPISGHTALYWYRQSLGQGLEFLIYFQGNSAPDKSGLPSDRFSAERTGGSVSTLTIQRTQQEDSAVYLCASSPGLAGGGKNIQYFGAGTRLSVL.

Here the CDR3 DNA reads TGTGCCAGCAGCTCACAGGGGGTAGGGGAAAACACTGAAGCTTTCTTT. Protein product: CASSSQGVGENTEAFF. The rearrangement uses TRBV11-1 and TRBJ1-1, with TRBD1 matching over 8 bases. J lost 2 bases, V lost 4 bases, and 9 bases had no gene match. Germline V gives CDR1 SGHAT, CDR2 FQDESV (reference sequence). The CDR3 has 16 amino acids. The full variable domain, completed using reference TRBV11-1 and TRBJ1-1, is EAEVAQSPRYKITEKSQAVAFWCDPISGHATLYWYRQILGQGPELLVQFQDESVVDDSQLPKDRFSAERLKGVDSTLKIQPAELGDSAMYLCASSSQGVGENTEAFFGQGTRLTVV.

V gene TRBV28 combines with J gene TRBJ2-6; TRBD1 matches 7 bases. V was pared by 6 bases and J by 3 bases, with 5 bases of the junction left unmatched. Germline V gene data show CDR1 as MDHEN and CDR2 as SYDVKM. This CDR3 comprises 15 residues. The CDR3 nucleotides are TGTGCCAGCAGCTCACAGGGGTTTGGGGCCAACGTCCTGACTTTC. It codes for CASSSQGFGANVLTF.

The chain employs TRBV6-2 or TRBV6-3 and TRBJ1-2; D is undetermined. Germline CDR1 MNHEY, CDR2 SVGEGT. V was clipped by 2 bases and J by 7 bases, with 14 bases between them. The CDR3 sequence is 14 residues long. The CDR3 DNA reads TGTGCCAGCAGTTACCCGAGCGAAGCCGGTGGCTACACCTTC. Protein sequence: CASSYPSEAGGYTF.

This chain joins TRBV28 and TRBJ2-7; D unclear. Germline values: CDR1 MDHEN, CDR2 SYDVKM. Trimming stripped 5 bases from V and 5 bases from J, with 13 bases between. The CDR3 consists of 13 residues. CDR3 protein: CASSGPIRNEQYF. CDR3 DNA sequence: TGTGCCAGCAGTGGGCCCATTAGGAACGAGCAGTACTTC.

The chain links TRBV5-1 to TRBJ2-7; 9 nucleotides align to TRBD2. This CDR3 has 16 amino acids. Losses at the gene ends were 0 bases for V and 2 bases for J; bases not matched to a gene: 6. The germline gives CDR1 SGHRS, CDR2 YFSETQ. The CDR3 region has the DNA TGCGCCAGCAGCTTGGGCAGGGCTAGCGGGACCTACGAGCAGTACTTC. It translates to CASSLGRASGTYEQYF.